This paragraph reports one T cell receptor (beta chain). Its antigen is unidentified. A junction boundary mismatches the germline segment, possibly from a read error. The data originate from a study of cytomegalovirus exposure and HLA in healthy donors. Primers: 60 Vbeta forward and 13 Jbeta reverse. The method was immunoSEQ multiplex PCR; TCRdb's version includes in-frame clones alone and lacks a portion of them. In the table there are approximately 150,000 clones, less than 85% of which are singletons. Regarding the study as a whole: The classifier reportedly diagnosed cytomegalovirus status with high specificity and sensitivity. The study flagged roughly 160 TCR beta chains as cytomegalovirus-associated. HLA alleles were associated with roughly 15,000 TCR beta sequences in a later analysis at 0.05 false discovery rate.

The source is a man aged 35 to 55 in good health and CMV-seronegative. The sequenced sample consisted of PBMCs.

The CDR3 DNA reads TGTTCCAGCAGCTTAGGGACAGGGGGCGGTCAGCCCCAGCATTTT. Amino acids: CSSSLGTGGGQPQHF. The chain has TRBV7-9 and TRBJ1-5; TRBD1 aligns across 12 bases. This CDR3 has 15 amino acids. Germline V gene lookup returns CDR1 SEHNR and CDR2 FQNEAQ (reference sequence).